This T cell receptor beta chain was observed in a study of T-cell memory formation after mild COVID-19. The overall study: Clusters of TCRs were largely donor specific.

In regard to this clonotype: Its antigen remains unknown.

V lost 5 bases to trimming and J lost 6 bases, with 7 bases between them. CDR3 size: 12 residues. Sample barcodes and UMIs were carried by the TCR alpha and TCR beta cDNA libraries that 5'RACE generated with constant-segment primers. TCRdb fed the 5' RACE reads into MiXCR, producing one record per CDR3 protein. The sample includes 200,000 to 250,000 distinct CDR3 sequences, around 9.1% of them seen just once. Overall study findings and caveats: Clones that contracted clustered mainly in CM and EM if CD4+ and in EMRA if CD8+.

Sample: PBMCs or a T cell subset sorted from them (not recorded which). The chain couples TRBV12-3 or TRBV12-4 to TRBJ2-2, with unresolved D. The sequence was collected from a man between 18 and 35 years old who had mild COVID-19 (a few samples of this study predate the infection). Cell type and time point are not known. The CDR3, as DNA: TGTGCCAGCAGTCGGACCTCCGGGGAGCTGTTTTTT. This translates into CASSRTSGELFF.